These 25 T cell receptor beta chains were sequenced from one sample in a study of shared clonotypes between healthy human individuals. Assay used: immunoSEQ multiplex PCR; TCRdb lists only in-frame clones, some missing. The data show about 1 million clones, about 75% seen once. The source material was memory CD4+ T cells sorted from blood. The subset: CD45RA-negative fraction. The receptors were sampled from a man between 18 and 29 years old in good health.

The rearrangement links TRBV30 to TRBJ1-2; 7 bases match TRBD1. The CDR3 sequence is 17 residues long. With 2 bases clipped from V and 1 base from J, the junction kept 13 bases outside the gene matches. The germline gives CDR1 GTSNPN, CDR2 SVGIG (reference sequence). The DNA for the CDR3 is TGTGCCTGGAGTCTCGGGGGACAGTTTAAATTTAACTATGGCTACACCTTC. It codes for CAWSLGGQFKFNYGYTF.

In its sample, this clone was seen a few times. The rearrangement links TRBV9 to TRBJ2-2, with no clear D. The CDR3 runs 12 residues. CDR1 is SGDLS and CDR2 is YYNGEE in the germline V gene. V lost 4 bases and J 8 bases, leaving 9 bases between the germline ends. The CDR3 nucleotides are TGTGCCAGCAGCTCCCCCCGAGGGGAGCTGTTTTTT. Translating gives CASSSPRGELFF.

The J gene is TRBJ1-4, the V gene TRBV6-1; tentative D call: TRBD1 (6 bases). CDR1 MNHNS and CDR2 SASEGT come from the germline V gene. Trimming stripped 6 bases from V and 7 bases from J, with 12 bases between. The CDR3 runs 13 residues. The CDR3 is CASRDSSPEKLFF. CDR3 sequence (DNA): TGTGCCAGCAGGGACAGCTCTCCTGAAAAACTGTTTTTT.

This clone was counted once. The chain links TRBV11-2 to TRBJ2-1, with 12 bases fitting TRBD2. Germline-derived CDR1 and CDR2 are SGHAT and FQNNGV. V shed 8 bases and J 9 bases; nucleotides not matched to a gene: 8. The CDR3 contains 14 residues. CDR3 loop: CASRRLAGEGEQFF. CDR3 bases: TGTGCCAGCCGCAGACTAGCGGGAGAAGGTGAGCAGTTCTTC.

The chain uses TRBV5-4 and TRBJ2-7, with D perhaps assigned TRBD1 or TRBD2 (5 bases each). Germline loops: CDR1 SGHNT, CDR2 YYREEE (reference sequence). The CDR3 contains 14 residues. V dropped 4 bases and J dropped 2 bases, with 13 bases sitting between them. The CDR3 sequence: CASSRGGGTYEQYF. The DNA for the CDR3 is TGTGCCAGCAGCCGGGGCGGCGGAACCTACGAGCAGTACTTC.

The V gene is TRBV7-2, the J gene TRBJ2-7; tentative D call: TRBD1 (5 bases). Deletions cut 5 bases from V and 7 bases from J, with 18 bases between. Germline CDR1 is SGHTA and CDR2 is FQGNSA. This CDR3 spans 14 amino acids. The CDR3 protein is CASSPYRSVGEQYF. CDR3 coding DNA: TGTGCCAGCAGCCCATACAGGAGCGTGGGGGAGCAGTACTTC.

This clone appeared a single time. The rearrangement joins TRBV19 to TRBJ2-7, with D perhaps TRBD1 (5 bases). Per germline, CDR1 LNHDA and CDR2 SQIVND (reference sequence). CDR3 length: 16 residues. V lost 4 bases and J 4 bases, leaving 20 bases between the germline ends. CDR3 nucleotide sequence: TGTGCCAGTAGTAACAACAGGCAGCTATTCGAATACGAGCAGTACTTC. Protein: CASSNNRQLFEYEQYF.

The chain recombines TRBV5-1 with TRBJ2-1, with D tentatively TRBD1 (6 bases). Trimming took off 6 bases at V and 5 bases at J, with 18 bases between the two ends. This CDR3 is 15 amino acids long. From germline, CDR1 is SGHRS and CDR2 YFSETQ. The CDR3 loop is CASKPGGTSDNEQFF. The DNA for the CDR3 is TGCGCCAGCAAGCCGGGTGGGACATCCGACAATGAGCAGTTCTTC.

This chain uses TRBV27 with TRBJ1-6, with TRBD1 matching 7 bases. The CDR3 is 18 amino acids. CDR1 and CDR2 from the germline V gene are MNHEY and SMNVEV (reference sequence). The trim removed 7 bases at V and 7 bases at J, leaving 19 bases unmatched. Here the CDR3 reads CASTPQGGPTPENSPLHF. The CDR3 DNA reads TGTGCCAGCACTCCCCAGGGGGGACCCACCCCCGAAAATTCACCCCTCCACTTT.

This sequence joins TRBV7-9 and TRBJ2-7; TRBD1 or TRBD2 may be the D gene (5 bases each). Germline values: CDR1 SEHNR, CDR2 FQNEAQ (reference sequence). The V gene lost 4 bases and the J gene lost 6 bases, with 16 bases spanning the gap. This CDR3 comprises 14 residues. In nucleotides, the CDR3 is TGTGCCAGCAGCTCTACGATCGGGACCTCCGAGCAGTACTTC. Translation: CASSSTIGTSEQYF.

Concerning this clone itself: This sample includes further DNA sequences coding for the same CDR3. V gene TRBV6-1 combines with J gene TRBJ1-1; TRBD1 agrees at 8 bases. J was trimmed by 5 bases and V by 7 bases; bases with no gene match: 9. CDR1 is MNHNS and CDR2 is SASEGT in the germline V gene. This CDR3 is built from 14 residues. CDR3 protein: CASILDRVGTEAFF. CDR3 sequence (DNA): TGTGCCAGCATTCTGGACAGGGTAGGAACTGAAGCTTTCTTT.

The chain recombines TRBV6-5 with TRBJ2-3, with 9 bases lining up with TRBD1. The germline V gene has CDR1 MNHEY and CDR2 SVGAGI. This CDR3 spans 14 amino acids. With 6 bases clipped from V and 3 bases from J, the junction kept 4 bases outside the gene matches. Here the CDR3 reads CASSRDRVTDTQYF. The CDR3 bases are TGTGCCAGCAGCCGGGACAGGGTGACAGATACGCAGTATTTT.

This chain uses TRBV5-6 with TRBJ1-1; D not resolved. This CDR3 has 16 amino acids. Germline V gene lookup returns CDR1 SGHDT and CDR2 YYEEEE. Deletions cut 2 bases from V and 4 bases from J, with 18 bases between. The CDR3 nucleotides read TGTGCCAGCAGCTTTGTCTCAGGTACCTTGTCCACTGAAGCTTTCTTT. It specifies CASSFVSGTLSTEAFF.

J is TRBJ2-1 and V is TRBV4-1; TRBD2 is a possible D gene (5 bases). The CDR3 consists of 15 residues. The ends were cut back, 2 bases at V and 7 bases at J, with 15 bases in the middle. In germline, CDR1 is MGHRA, CDR2 YSYEKL. This chain's CDR3 is CASSQRGLPGNEQFF. CDR3 bases: TGCGCCAGCAGCCAACGGGGTCTGCCGGGTAATGAGCAGTTCTTC.

The table lists this clone with a count of one. J is TRBJ1-6 and V is TRBV6-1; no clear D gene. V was pared by 3 bases and J by 8 bases, with 2 bases between. Germline V gives CDR1 MNHNS, CDR2 SASEGT. This CDR3 spans 11 amino acids. CDR3 bases: TGTGCCAGCAGTGAGGATTCACCCCTCCACTTT. Residues: CASSEDSPLHF.

V is TRBV2 and J is TRBJ2-7, with 9 bases matching TRBD1. The CDR3 is made up of 14 amino acids. The germline gives CDR1 SNHLY, CDR2 FYNNEI. Unmatched junction bases numbered 8, after V lost 7 bases and J lost 4 bases. CDR3 sequence: CASTQDRGAYEQYF. The CDR3 nucleotides read TGTGCCAGCACCCAGGACAGGGGAGCGTACGAGCAGTACTTC.

The chain couples TRBV9 to TRBJ2-4; 14 bases are a match to TRBD2. V lost 3 bases, J lost 7 bases, and 12 bases stayed unmatched. This CDR3 comprises 18 residues. CDR1 and CDR2 (germline): SGDLS, YYNGEE. The CDR3 loop reads CASSADGTSGSGYNIQYF. In DNA form, the CDR3 reads TGTGCCAGCAGCGCCGACGGGACTAGCGGGAGCGGCTATAACATTCAGTACTTC.

V gene TRBV11-3 combines with J gene TRBJ2-5; 8 bases match TRBD1. V lost 3 bases, J lost 5 bases, and 8 bases stayed unmatched. Germline V lookup: CDR1 SGHNT, CDR2 YENEEA. The CDR3 covers 15 residues. CDR3 residues: CASSFGQGERETQYF. As DNA, the CDR3 is TGTGCCAGCAGCTTCGGACAGGGAGAGAGGGAGACCCAGTACTTC.

The V call is TRBV5-6, the J call TRBJ2-3, with D possibly matching TRBD2 (6 bases). The CDR3 loop spans 15 amino acids. CDR1 is SGHDT, CDR2 YYEEEE, per germline. The V and J ends lost 3 bases and 2 bases respectively, with 13 bases between them. The CDR3: CASSSVTSFTDTQYF. For the CDR3, the DNA is TGTGCCAGCAGCTCTGTGACTAGTTTCACAGATACGCAGTATTTT.

This clone was observed a few times. This CDR3 is also generated by other DNA sequences in the sample. This sequence joins TRBV6-5 and TRBJ2-5, with D possibly matching TRBD1 (5 bases). The length of the CDR3 is 13 residues. CDR1 and CDR2 from the germline V gene are MNHEY and SVGAGI. V was clipped by 2 bases and J by 4 bases, with 8 bases between them. The CDR3, as DNA: TGTGCCAGCAGTTACCCTCAGGGAGAGACCCAGTACTTC. Residues: CASSYPQGETQYF.

The chain uses TRBV7-9 and TRBJ2-7, with 7 bases identical to TRBD1. Germline loops: CDR1 SEHNR, CDR2 FQNEAQ (reference sequence). The CDR3 covers 13 residues. J gave up 1 base and V 6 bases, and 3 bases lay outside the gene matches. In DNA form, the CDR3 reads TGTGCCAGCAGAAGGGACAGTTCCTACGAGCAGTACTTC. Its translation is CASRRDSSYEQYF.

The table lists this clone with a few counts. The sample holds other DNA sequences that translate to the same CDR3. The CDR3 loop reads CAISESGLAYEQYF. DNA for the CDR3: TGTGCCATCAGTGAGTCGGGACTAGCATACGAGCAGTACTTC. The chain has TRBV10-3 and TRBJ2-7; TRBD2 matches 9 bases. Trimming took 0 bases from V and 4 from J; bases not matched to a gene: 1. This CDR3 is built from 14 residues. The V gene's germline CDR1 is ENHRY and CDR2 SYGVKD.

The J gene is TRBJ1-6, the V gene TRBV5-6; no clear D gene. V was trimmed by 4 bases and J by 10 bases, leaving 15 bases between them. The V gene's germline CDR1 is SGHDT and CDR2 YYEEEE. This CDR3 region has 14 residues. The CDR3 region has the DNA TGTGCCAGCAGCCTTGACACGGGCAACTCACCCCTCCACTTT. Residues: CASSLDTGNSPLHF.

The rearrangement uses TRBV11-2 and TRBJ2-7; 8 positions match TRBD2. CDR3 length: 16 amino acids. In germline, CDR1 is SGHAT, CDR2 FQNNGV. Trimming cost V 1 base and J 0 bases; bases outside gene matches: 5. DNA for the CDR3: TGTGCCAGCAGCTTAGTGATGGCGGGGGGCTCCTACGAGCAGTACTTC. Its translation: CASSLVMAGGSYEQYF.

CDR3 in DNA: TGTGCCAGCAGCCCCGATCCGGGGTTGTCGGGCGAGCAGTACTTC. Encoded protein: CASSPDPGLSGEQYF. The rearrangement uses TRBV5-6 and TRBJ2-7, with D tentatively TRBD2 (5 bases). Trimming stripped 4 bases from V and 6 bases from J, with 20 bases between. CDR3 length: 15 amino acids. Per germline, CDR1 SGHDT and CDR2 YYEEEE.